Listed below are T cell receptor beta chains from one sample, sequenced in a study of Tregs in tolerant kidney transplant recipients. Libraries were prepared by immunoSEQ multiplex PCR; TCRdb keeps only in-frame clonotypes and omits some of them. This repertoire shows about 240,000 clones, roughly four fifths found once; its top ten account for less than 0.75%. The sample comprised CD4+ T cells from blood. The origin of the receptors is a human donor in good health. The CDR3 runs from the conserved cysteine through the conserved F or W. D genes are given only for firm matches. Clone size is not always given. Where it is, it says once, few, many or a class for expanded clones.

d_call: .; j_call: TRBJ2-7; v_call: TRBV7-9; clone_size: .; cdr3_nt: TGTGCCAGCAGCTTAACCCCAGCATCGGACTACGAGCAGTACTTC; cdr3_aa: CASSLTPASDYEQYF
d_call: .; j_call: TRBJ1-4; v_call: TRBV18; clone_size: .; cdr3_nt: TGTGCCAGCTCACCGGCGACTAATGAAAAACTGTTTTTT; cdr3_aa: CASSPATNEKLFF
d_call: .; j_call: TRBJ1-1; v_call: TRBV5-1; clone_size: .; cdr3_nt: TGCGCCAGCAGCTTGGACTACTGGAGGAGGAACACTGAAGCTTTCTTT; cdr3_aa: CASSLDYWRRNTEAFF
d_call: TRBD1; j_call: TRBJ1-3; v_call: TRBV9; clone_size: few; cdr3_nt: TGTGCCAGCAGCGTAGGGGATGTACGGACAGGCTCTGGAAACACCATATATTTT; cdr3_aa: CASSVGDVRTGSGNTIYF
d_call: .; j_call: TRBJ1-3; v_call: TRBV18; clone_size: .; cdr3_nt: TGTGCCAGCTCACCAGTTTGGCGGGGGCAATTCAACTCTGGAAACACCATATATTTT; cdr3_aa: CASSPVWRGQFNSGNTIYF
d_call: .; j_call: TRBJ2-2; v_call: TRBV5-1; clone_size: .; cdr3_nt: TGCGCCAGCAGCTTGTTCTCCGGCGGGGCTGGGGAGCTGTTTTTT; cdr3_aa: CASSLFSGGAGELFF
d_call: TRBD1; j_call: TRBJ1-2; v_call: TRBV5-1; clone_size: .; cdr3_nt: TGCGCCAGCAGCTTGGGAGCGACAGGGGCTAACTATGGCTACACCTTC; cdr3_aa: CASSLGATGANYGYTF
d_call: .; j_call: TRBJ1-2; v_call: TRBV5-1; clone_size: few; cdr3_nt: TGCGCCAGCAGCCCAGGTGGGTGGGCGCGTCATGGCTACACCTTC; cdr3_aa: CASSPGGWARHGYTF
d_call: TRBD1; j_call: TRBJ1-2; v_call: TRBV5-4; clone_size: .; cdr3_nt: TGTGCCAGCAGCTCATCTACAGGGGGCGGGTATGGCTACACCTTC; cdr3_aa: CASSSSTGGGYGYTF
d_call: TRBD1; j_call: TRBJ2-7; v_call: TRBV5-1; clone_size: .; cdr3_nt: TGCGCCAGCAGCTCGGGGACAGGGGGCGGGTACGAGCAGTACTTC; cdr3_aa: CASSSGTGGGYEQYF
d_call: TRBD1; j_call: TRBJ1-2; v_call: TRBV13; clone_size: .; cdr3_nt: TGTGCCAGCAGCTCGTACAGGGGGCAGGGAGGCTACACCTTC; cdr3_aa: CASSSYRGQGGYTF
d_call: .; j_call: TRBJ1-1; v_call: TRBV6-6; clone_size: .; cdr3_nt: TGTGCCAGCAGTTACAGGCAGGGTGATAACCCTGAAGCTTTCTTT; cdr3_aa: CASSYRQGDNPEAFF
d_call: TRBD2; j_call: TRBJ2-7; v_call: TRBV25-1; clone_size: .; cdr3_nt: TGTGCCAGCAGTGAATGTGGGGGGGCCTACGAGCAGTACTTC; cdr3_aa: CASSECGGAYEQYF
d_call: TRBD2; j_call: TRBJ2-1; v_call: TRBV19; clone_size: once; cdr3_nt: TGTGCCAGTGAAGGATGGGGGGGATTTAGGAATGAGCAGTTCTTC; cdr3_aa: CASEGWGGFRNEQFF
d_call: .; j_call: TRBJ1-4; v_call: TRBV6-5; clone_size: .; cdr3_nt: TGTGCCGGCAGTTACTCGGACCCCGGGTTGGAAAAACTGTTTTTT; cdr3_aa: CAGSYSDPGLEKLFF
d_call: .; j_call: TRBJ1-1; v_call: TRBV6-6; clone_size: .; cdr3_nt: TGTGCCGTCAGTCGGAACACTGAAGCTTTCTTT; cdr3_aa: CAVSRNTEAFF
d_call: .; j_call: TRBJ2-5; v_call: TRBV18; clone_size: .; cdr3_nt: TGTGCCAGCTCACCTGGGCTTCAAGAGACCCAGTACTTC; cdr3_aa: CASSPGLQETQYF
d_call: TRBD2; j_call: TRBJ2-2; v_call: TRBV11-2; clone_size: .; cdr3_nt: TGTGCCAGCAGCCCCGGACTAGCGGGGGGCGCCCTCACCGGGGAGCTGTTTTTT; cdr3_aa: CASSPGLAGGALTGELFF
d_call: .; j_call: TRBJ1-2; v_call: TRBV10-2; clone_size: once; cdr3_nt: TGCGCCAGCAGTGCGAACTCTAACTATGGCTACACCTTC; cdr3_aa: CASSANSNYGYTF
d_call: .; j_call: TRBJ1-4; v_call: TRBV9; clone_size: .; cdr3_nt: TGTGCCAGCAGCGTAGGGGAGGGTTGGGATGAAAAACTGTTTTTT; cdr3_aa: CASSVGEGWDEKLFF
d_call: .; j_call: TRBJ2-1; v_call: TRBV4-1; clone_size: once; cdr3_nt: TGCGCCAGCAGCGGACAACTCGGGCGGACCTCCTACAATGAGCAGTTCTTC; cdr3_aa: CASSGQLGRTSYNEQFF
d_call: .; j_call: TRBJ1-2; v_call: TRBV19; clone_size: .; cdr3_nt: TGTGCCAGTAGCGGACAGAAAACGAACTATGGCTACACCTTC; cdr3_aa: CASSGQKTNYGYTF
d_call: .; j_call: TRBJ1-3; v_call: TRBV6-6; clone_size: .; cdr3_nt: TGTGCCAGCACCGTCTCTGGAAACACCATATATTTT; cdr3_aa: CASTVSGNTIYF
d_call: TRBD2; j_call: TRBJ2-1; v_call: TRBV4-1; clone_size: .; cdr3_nt: TGCGCCAGCACCCTTTACGGGGGGAATGAGCAGTTCTTC; cdr3_aa: CASTLYGGNEQFF
d_call: .; j_call: TRBJ2-3; v_call: TRBV29-1; clone_size: .; cdr3_nt: TGCAGCGTTGAAGATCTGGGGGGAGAAGGGGTCACAGATACGCAGTATTTT; cdr3_aa: CSVEDLGGEGVTDTQYF
d_call: TRBD2; j_call: TRBJ2-3; v_call: TRBV25-1; clone_size: .; cdr3_nt: TGTGCCAGCAGTGAGGGACTAGCGGCTAGCACAGATACGCAGTATTTT; cdr3_aa: CASSEGLAASTDTQYF
d_call: TRBD1; j_call: TRBJ2-4; v_call: TRBV28; clone_size: .; cdr3_nt: TGTGCCAGCAGGCAACAGGGGAAAAACATTCAGTACTTC; cdr3_aa: CASRQQGKNIQYF
d_call: .; j_call: TRBJ2-5; v_call: TRBV27; clone_size: .; cdr3_nt: TGTGCCAGCGGTTCTTGGCGGGCGGGGGAGACCCAGTACTTC; cdr3_aa: CASGSWRAGETQYF
d_call: .; j_call: TRBJ2-7; v_call: TRBV4-1; clone_size: .; cdr3_nt: TGCGCCAGCAGCCTTACCTCGGGGTACTATTACGAGCAGTACTTC; cdr3_aa: CASSLTSGYYYEQYF
d_call: .; j_call: TRBJ2-5; v_call: TRBV5-1; clone_size: once; cdr3_nt: TGCGCCAGCAGCTTGAGGCCGGAGAGGGCGGGGAAAGAGACCCAGTACTTC; cdr3_aa: CASSLRPERAGKETQYF
d_call: .; j_call: TRBJ2-7; v_call: TRBV10-3; clone_size: .; cdr3_nt: TGTGCCATCAGGGTAGACAGCTCCTACGAGCAGTACTTC; cdr3_aa: CAIRVDSSYEQYF
d_call: TRBD1; j_call: TRBJ1-2; v_call: TRBV7-6; clone_size: .; cdr3_nt: TGTGCCAGCAGCTCTGTGACAGGGGGCTATGGCTACACCTTC; cdr3_aa: CASSSVTGGYGYTF
d_call: .; j_call: TRBJ1-4; v_call: TRBV2; clone_size: few; cdr3_nt: TGTGCCAGCTCCCGGGTGAATGAAAAACTGTTTTTT; cdr3_aa: CASSRVNEKLFF
d_call: .; j_call: TRBJ1-2; v_call: TRBV6-1; clone_size: .; cdr3_nt: TGTGCCAGCAGTGAAGCGCTTCAGGGGCGCGACTATGGCTACACCTTC; cdr3_aa: CASSEALQGRDYGYTF
d_call: .; j_call: TRBJ1-3; v_call: TRBV18; clone_size: .; cdr3_nt: TGTGCCAGCTCACCGGGACCCAGTGGGAACACCATATATTTT; cdr3_aa: CASSPGPSGNTIYF
d_call: .; j_call: TRBJ1-2; v_call: TRBV5-1; clone_size: few; cdr3_nt: TGCGCCAGCAGCTTAGGTCACAGGGTAGGATATGGCTACACCTTC; cdr3_aa: CASSLGHRVGYGYTF
d_call: TRBD2; j_call: TRBJ2-7; v_call: TRBV7-2; clone_size: once; cdr3_nt: TGTGCCAGCAGCCAGACTAGCGGGGGGTCCTACGAGCAGTACTTC; cdr3_aa: CASSQTSGGSYEQYF
d_call: .; j_call: TRBJ2-3; v_call: TRBV6-4; clone_size: .; cdr3_nt: TGTGCCAGCAGTGACGGGGGCCGCTACACAGATACGCAGTATTTT; cdr3_aa: CASSDGGRYTDTQYF
d_call: TRBD2; j_call: TRBJ2-2; v_call: TRBV19; clone_size: .; cdr3_nt: TGTGCCAGTAGTATGGGGACTAGTGGAACCGGGGAGCTGTTTTTT; cdr3_aa: CASSMGTSGTGELFF
d_call: TRBD1; j_call: TRBJ1-1; v_call: TRBV7-8; clone_size: .; cdr3_nt: TGTGCCAGCAGCTTATTTGTCCGGGACAGGGGGCGAGGCACTGAAGCTTTCTTT; cdr3_aa: CASSLFVRDRGRGTEAFF
d_call: TRBD1; j_call: TRBJ2-1; v_call: TRBV15; clone_size: .; cdr3_nt: TGTGCCACCAGCCGGTGGACAGGCGAATCCAACAATGAGCAGTTCTTC; cdr3_aa: CATSRWTGESNNEQFF
d_call: TRBD1; j_call: TRBJ2-6; v_call: TRBV18; clone_size: .; cdr3_nt: TGTGCCAGCTCACCAGGACAGGTTCGGTCCTCTGGGGCCAACGTCCTGACTTTC; cdr3_aa: CASSPGQVRSSGANVLTF
d_call: .; j_call: TRBJ1-4; v_call: TRBV5-8; clone_size: .; cdr3_nt: TGTGCCAGCAGCGTGGGACGCCGAATGGAAAAACTGTTTTTT; cdr3_aa: CASSVGRRMEKLFF
d_call: TRBD1; j_call: TRBJ2-7; v_call: TRBV7-9; clone_size: .; cdr3_nt: TGTGCCAGCAGCCCGCCGGCGGGACAGGAATCTCCCCTCTCCTACGAGCAGTACTTC; cdr3_aa: CASSPPAGQESPLSYEQYF
d_call: TRBD1; j_call: TRBJ1-5; v_call: TRBV6-1; clone_size: .; cdr3_nt: TGTGCCAGCAGTACCACAGGGGGCAATCAGCCCCAGCATTTT; cdr3_aa: CASSTTGGNQPQHF
d_call: TRBD1; j_call: TRBJ2-7; v_call: TRBV4-1; clone_size: .; cdr3_nt: TGCGCCAGCAGCCGTGGACAGGTACCTGTTGGTTACGAGCAGTACTTC; cdr3_aa: CASSRGQVPVGYEQYF
d_call: TRBD2; j_call: TRBJ2-7; v_call: TRBV5-1; clone_size: .; cdr3_nt: TGCGCCAGCAGCACCCAGACTAGCGGGAGTCACCACGAGCAGTACTTC; cdr3_aa: CASSTQTSGSHHEQYF
d_call: .; j_call: TRBJ2-5; v_call: TRBV6-6; clone_size: few; cdr3_nt: TGTGCCAGCAGTTACTCGGGGGAGACCCAGTACTTC; cdr3_aa: CASSYSGETQYF
d_call: .; j_call: TRBJ2-2; v_call: TRBV30; clone_size: .; cdr3_nt: TGTGCCTGGAGTCAGGGGTGGGCCGGGGAGCTGTTTTTT; cdr3_aa: CAWSQGWAGELFF
d_call: .; j_call: TRBJ1-4; v_call: TRBV18; clone_size: .; cdr3_nt: TGTGCCAGCTCACACGACAGGTCCTCCTTTAATGAAAAACTGTTTTTT; cdr3_aa: CASSHDRSSFNEKLFF
d_call: .; j_call: TRBJ2-1; v_call: TRBV6-1; clone_size: .; cdr3_nt: TGTGCCAGCGGACGGGAGCTTAATGAGCAGTTCTTC; cdr3_aa: CASGRELNEQFF
d_call: TRBD1; j_call: TRBJ1-3; v_call: TRBV6-1; clone_size: .; cdr3_nt: TGTGCCAGCAGGCCCACAGGGGCGCGGGGAAACACCATATATTTT; cdr3_aa: CASRPTGARGNTIYF
d_call: .; j_call: TRBJ2-2; v_call: TRBV4-1; clone_size: .; cdr3_nt: TGCGCCAGCAGCCAAGATTTTTGGGCGGGAAGGGGTGGCGGGGAGCTGTTTTTT; cdr3_aa: CASSQDFWAGRGGGELFF
d_call: .; j_call: TRBJ1-1; v_call: TRBV6-1; clone_size: .; cdr3_nt: TGTGCCAGCAGGAAGGGCCCGGTCGGGAACACTGAAGCTTTCTTT; cdr3_aa: CASRKGPVGNTEAFF